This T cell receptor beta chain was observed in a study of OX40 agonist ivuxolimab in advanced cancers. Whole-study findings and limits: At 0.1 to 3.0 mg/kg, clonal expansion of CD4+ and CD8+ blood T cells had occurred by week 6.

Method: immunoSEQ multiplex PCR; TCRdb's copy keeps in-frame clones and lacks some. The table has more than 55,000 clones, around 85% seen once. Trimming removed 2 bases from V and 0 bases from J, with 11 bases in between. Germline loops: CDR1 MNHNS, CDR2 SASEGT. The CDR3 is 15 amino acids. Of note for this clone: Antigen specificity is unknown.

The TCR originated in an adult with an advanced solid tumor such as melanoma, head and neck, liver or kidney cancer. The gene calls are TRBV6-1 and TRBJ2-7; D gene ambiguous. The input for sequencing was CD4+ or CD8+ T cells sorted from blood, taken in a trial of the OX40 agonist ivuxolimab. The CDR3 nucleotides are TGTGCCAGCAGTGAACAACCCGGACCCTCCTACGAGCAGTACTTC. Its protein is CASSEQPGPSYEQYF.